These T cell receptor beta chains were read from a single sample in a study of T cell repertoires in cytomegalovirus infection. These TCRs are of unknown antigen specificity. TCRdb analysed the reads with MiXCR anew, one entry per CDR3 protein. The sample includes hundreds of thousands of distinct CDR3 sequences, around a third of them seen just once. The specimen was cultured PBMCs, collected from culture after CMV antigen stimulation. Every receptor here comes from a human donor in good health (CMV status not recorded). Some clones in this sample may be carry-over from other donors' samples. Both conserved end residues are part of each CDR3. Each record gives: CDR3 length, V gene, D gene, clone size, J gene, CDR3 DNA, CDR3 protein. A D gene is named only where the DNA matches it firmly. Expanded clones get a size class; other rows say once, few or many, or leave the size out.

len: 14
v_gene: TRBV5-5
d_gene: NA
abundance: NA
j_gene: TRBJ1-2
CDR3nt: TGTGCCAGCAGCAGAGAGGACAGTTTCTATGGCTACACCTTC
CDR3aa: CASSREDSFYGYTF

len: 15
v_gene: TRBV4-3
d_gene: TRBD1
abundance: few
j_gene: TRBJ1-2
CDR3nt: TGCGCCAGCAGCCAAGATTTCGGACAGGGCTATGGCTACACCTTC
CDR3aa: CASSQDFGQGYGYTF

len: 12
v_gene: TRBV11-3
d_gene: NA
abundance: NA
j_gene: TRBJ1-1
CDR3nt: TGTGCCAGCAGCTCGGGGCCCCCAAAAGCTTTCTTT
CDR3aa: CASSSGPPKAFF

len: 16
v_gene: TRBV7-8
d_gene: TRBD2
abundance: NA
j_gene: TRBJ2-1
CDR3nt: TGTGCCAGCAGCTTAAAAAGACTAGCGGCCTACAATGAGCAGTTCTTC
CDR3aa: CASSLKRLAAYNEQFF

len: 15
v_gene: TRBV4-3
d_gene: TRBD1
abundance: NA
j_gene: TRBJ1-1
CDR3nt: TGCGCCAGCAGCCAAGATAGGACAGGTTCCCCTTTGGCTTTCTTT
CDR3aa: CASSQDRTGSPLAFF

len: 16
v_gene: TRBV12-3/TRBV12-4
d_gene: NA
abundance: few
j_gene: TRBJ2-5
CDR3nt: TGTGCCAGCAGTTTAGCCGGTCGGGGACTCCAAGAGACCCAGTACTTC
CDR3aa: CASSLAGRGLQETQYF

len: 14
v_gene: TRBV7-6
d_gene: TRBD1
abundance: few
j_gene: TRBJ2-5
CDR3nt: TGTGCCAGCAGCCCTGGACAGGACATGGGGACCCAGTACTTC
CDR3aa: CASSPGQDMGTQYF

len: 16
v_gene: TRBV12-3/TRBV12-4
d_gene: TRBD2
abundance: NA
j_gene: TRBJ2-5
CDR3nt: TGTGCCAGCAGCCCCGGGACTAGCAGACTACAAGAGACCCAGTACTTC
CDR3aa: CASSPGTSRLQETQYF

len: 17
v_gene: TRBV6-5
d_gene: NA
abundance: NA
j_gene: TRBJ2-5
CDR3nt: TGTGCCAGCAGGACCGGAGGGGGCGGAGAGCTCCAAGAGACCCAGTACTTC
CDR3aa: CASRTGGGGELQETQYF

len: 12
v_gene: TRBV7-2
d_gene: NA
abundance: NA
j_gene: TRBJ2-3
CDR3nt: TGTGCCAGCAGCGTAACGGGGCGAGCGCAGTATTTT
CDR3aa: CASSVTGRAQYF

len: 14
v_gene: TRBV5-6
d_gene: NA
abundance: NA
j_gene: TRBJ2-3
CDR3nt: TGTGCCAGCAGCTTGCGGTGGAGCACAGATACGCAGTATTTT
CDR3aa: CASSLRWSTDTQYF

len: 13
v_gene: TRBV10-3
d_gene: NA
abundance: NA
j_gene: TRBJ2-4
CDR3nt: TGTGCCATCAGTGAGCCGGAACATGCTAGTTTTTACTTC
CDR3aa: CAISEPEHASFYF

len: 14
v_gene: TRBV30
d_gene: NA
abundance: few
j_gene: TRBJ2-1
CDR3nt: TGTGCCTGGAAGTCTAGAGCCTCCTACAATGAGCAGTTCTTC
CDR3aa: CAWKSRASYNEQFF

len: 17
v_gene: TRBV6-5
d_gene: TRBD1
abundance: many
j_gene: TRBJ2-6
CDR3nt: TGTGCCAGCAGTACCGGGACAGGAGCTTCTGGGGCCAACGTCCTGACTTTC
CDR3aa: CASSTGTGASGANVLTF

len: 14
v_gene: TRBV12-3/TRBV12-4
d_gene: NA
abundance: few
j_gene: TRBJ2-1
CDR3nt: TGTGCCAGCAGTCCCTACGGACTTGACAATGAGCAGTTCTTC
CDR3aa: CASSPYGLDNEQFF

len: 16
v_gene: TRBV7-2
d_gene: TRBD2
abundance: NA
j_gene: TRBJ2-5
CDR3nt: TGTACCAGCAGCCCCCAGCGGGAGCCAAAGTGGGAGACCCAGTACTTC
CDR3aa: CTSSPQREPKWETQYF

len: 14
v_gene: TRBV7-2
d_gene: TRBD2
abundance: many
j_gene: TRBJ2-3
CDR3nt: TGTGCCAGCATAGCGGGATGGGGGACAGATACGCAGTATTTT
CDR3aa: CASIAGWGTDTQYF

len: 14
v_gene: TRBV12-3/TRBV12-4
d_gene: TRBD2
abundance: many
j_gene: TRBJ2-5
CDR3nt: TGTGCCAGCAGTTTTATAGCGGGAGGGGAGACCCAGTACTTC
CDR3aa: CASSFIAGGETQYF

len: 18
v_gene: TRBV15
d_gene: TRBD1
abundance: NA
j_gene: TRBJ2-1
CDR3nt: TGTGCCACCAGCAGAGATTCAGGGTCAGGGGGCTCCTACAATGAGCAGTTCTTC
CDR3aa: CATSRDSGSGGSYNEQFF

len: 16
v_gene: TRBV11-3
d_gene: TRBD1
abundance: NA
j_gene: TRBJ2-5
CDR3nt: TGTGCCAGCAGCGGGAGGAGGGACAGGGGAGAAGAGACCCAGTACTTC
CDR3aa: CASSGRRDRGEETQYF

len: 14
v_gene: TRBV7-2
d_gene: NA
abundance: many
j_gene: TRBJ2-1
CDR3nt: TGTGCCAGCAGCTCAACCGTTTCGTCCAATGAGCAGTTCTTC
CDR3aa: CASSSTVSSNEQFF

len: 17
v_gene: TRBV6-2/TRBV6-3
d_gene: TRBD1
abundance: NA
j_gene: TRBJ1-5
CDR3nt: TGTGCCAGCAGTTACCCCCCTATTGGACAGGGCAATCAGCCCCAGCATTTT
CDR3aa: CASSYPPIGQGNQPQHF

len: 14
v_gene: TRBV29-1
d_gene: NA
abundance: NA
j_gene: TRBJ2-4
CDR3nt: TGCAGCGTTGCCCCAGGGTTGGCCAAAAACATTCAGTACTTC
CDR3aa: CSVAPGLAKNIQYF

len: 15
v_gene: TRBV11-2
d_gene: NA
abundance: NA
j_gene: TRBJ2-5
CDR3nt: TGTGCCAGCAGCTTTAGGCCAGGAGAACAAGAGACCCAGTACTTC
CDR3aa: CASSFRPGEQETQYF

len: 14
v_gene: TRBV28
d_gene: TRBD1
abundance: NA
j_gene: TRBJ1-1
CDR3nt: TGTGCCAGCAGTGTCACAGGGGGTCCTCCTGAAGCTTTCTTT
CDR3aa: CASSVTGGPPEAFF

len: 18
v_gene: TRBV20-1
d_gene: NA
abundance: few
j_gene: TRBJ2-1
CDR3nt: TGCAGTGCTAGAGATACGAAGGGGGTCGGGAGCTCCTACAATGAGCAGTTCTTC
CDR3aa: CSARDTKGVGSSYNEQFF

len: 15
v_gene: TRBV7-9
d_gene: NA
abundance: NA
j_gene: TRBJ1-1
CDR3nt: TGTGCCAGCAGCCCCCGGAAGACTCAGAACACTGAAGCTTTCTTT
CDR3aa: CASSPRKTQNTEAFF

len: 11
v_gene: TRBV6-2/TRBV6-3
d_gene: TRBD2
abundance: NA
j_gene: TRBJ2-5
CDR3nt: TGTGCCAGCACCGGGAGGGAGACCCAGTACTTC
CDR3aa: CASTGRETQYF

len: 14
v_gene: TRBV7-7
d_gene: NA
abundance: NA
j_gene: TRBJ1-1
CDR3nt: TGTGCCAGCAATCCACTTCAGGGTCGGACTGAAGCTTTCTTT
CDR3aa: CASNPLQGRTEAFF